These T cell receptor beta chains were read from a single sample in a study of regulatory T cells in long-lasting Graves disease. Each CDR3 protein is one row after TCRdb ran MiXCR on the multiplex PCR reads. Of 400,000 to 500,000 distinct CDR3 sequences in the sample, over 12% were seen once. The same sample was also used in a study of T cells in Graves' hyperthyroidism and ophthalmopathy.

The material was peripheral blood mononuclear cells (PBMCs), obtained at new diagnosis, from a patient treated with antithyroid drugs. The receptors stem from a woman aged 40 to 50 with Graves disease. The CDR3 runs from the conserved cysteine through the conserved F or W. D genes are given only for firm matches. Clone sizes are given selectively: once, few, many, or a class where the clone is expanded.

TRBV12-3/TRBV12-4,13,NA,many,TRBJ1-2,CASSLAANYGYTF,TGTGCCAGCAGTTTAGCGGCTAACTATGGCTACACCTTC
TRBV20-1,12,NA,NA,TRBJ1-2,CSADQLNYGYTF,TGCAGTGCTGACCAGCTTAACTATGGCTACACCTTC
TRBV4-1,16,TRBD1,few,TRBJ2-3,CASSQVRTGGTDTQYF,TGCGCCAGCAGCCAAGTCCGGACAGGGGGCACAGATACGCAGTATTTT
TRBV28,15,TRBD1,NA,TRBJ1-2,CASSLWTGTGYGYTF,TGTGCCAGCAGTTTATGGACCGGGACAGGGTATGGCTACACCTTC
TRBV4-1,15,NA,NA,TRBJ1-1,CASSQAQGRDTEAFF,TGCGCCAGCAGCCAAGCCCAGGGGAGGGACACTGAAGCTTTCTTT
TRBV15,14,NA,many,TRBJ1-2,CATSEGDGNYGYTF,TGTGCCACCAGCGAGGGGGACGGCAACTATGGCTACACCTTC
TRBV5-1,12,NA,NA,TRBJ2-1,CASSLAPWEQFF,TGCGCCAGCAGCTTGGCCCCATGGGAGCAGTTCTTC
TRBV27,13,NA,many,TRBJ2-5,CASSLVQWETQYF,TGTGCCAGCAGTTTGGTGCAGTGGGAGACCCAGTACTTC
TRBV18,14,NA,many,TRBJ2-2,CASSPPSETGELFF,TGTGCCAGCTCACCACCTAGCGAAACCGGGGAGCTGTTTTTT
TRBV20-1,14,TRBD2,NA,TRBJ2-7,CSAVGTSGRYEQYF,TGCAGTGCCGTCGGGACTAGCGGGAGATACGAGCAGTACTTC
TRBV6-2/TRBV6-3,14,TRBD1,many,TRBJ2-7,CASSSHDRGYEQYF,TGTGCCAGCAGTTCCCACGACAGGGGATACGAGCAGTACTTC
TRBV30,15,NA,many,TRBJ2-7,CAWSVRTWGLYEQYF,TGTGCCTGGAGTGTAAGGACATGGGGGTTATACGAGCAGTACTTC
TRBV20-1,15,TRBD2,NA,TRBJ2-1,CSARGGLAAYNEQFF,TGCAGTGCTAGAGGGGGACTAGCGGCCTACAATGAGCAGTTCTTC
TRBV5-4,14,TRBD1,NA,TRBJ2-1,CASRRQGELDEQFF,TGTGCCAGCAGGAGGCAGGGGGAGTTGGATGAGCAGTTCTTC
TRBV6-1,16,NA,few,TRBJ2-2,CASSPPPSPNTGELFF,TGTGCCAGCAGTCCCCCCCCCAGCCCGAACACCGGGGAGCTGTTTTTT
TRBV20-1,12,NA,NA,TRBJ2-1,CSASRRGDEQFF,TGCAGTGCTAGCCGGAGGGGCGATGAGCAGTTCTTC
TRBV19,16,NA,many,TRBJ2-1,CASSISIGLASNEQFF,TGTGCCAGTAGTATTTCGATCGGACTGGCGAGCAATGAGCAGTTCTTC
TRBV5-5,15,NA,NA,TRBJ2-3,CASSLYQGYTDTQYF,TGTGCCAGCAGCTTGTATCAGGGATACACAGATACGCAGTATTTT
TRBV28,16,NA,many,TRBJ2-7,CASSSPYGMGTYEQYF,TGTGCCAGCAGTTCCCCCTACGGGATGGGGACCTACGAGCAGTACTTC
TRBV27,14,NA,NA,TRBJ1-3,CASSSGEAGNTIYF,TGTGCCAGCAGTTCCGGGGAGGCCGGAAACACCATATATTTT
TRBV29-1,10,NA,few,TRBJ2-2,CSVDSGELFF,TGCAGCGTTGATTCCGGGGAGCTGTTTTTT
TRBV20-1,16,NA,NA,TRBJ2-1,CSAREVDLVIPNEQFF,TGCAGTGCTAGAGAAGTAGACCTAGTAATCCCCAATGAGCAGTTCTTC
TRBV11-1,15,NA,many,TRBJ2-3,CASSLSGHSTDTQYF,TGTGCCAGCAGCTTAAGTGGCCATAGCACAGATACGCAGTATTTT
TRBV9,14,TRBD1,many,TRBJ2-2,CASSVETGRGELFF,TGTGCCAGCAGCGTAGAGACAGGGCGCGGGGAGCTGTTTTTT
TRBV7-3,14,TRBD2,NA,TRBJ2-2,CASGGTSVDGELFF,TGTGCCTCCGGGGGGACTAGCGTAGACGGGGAGCTGTTTTTT
TRBV18,15,NA,few,TRBJ2-6,CASSPPRTGANVLTF,TGTGCCAGCTCACCACCCCGGACTGGGGCCAACGTCCTGACTTTC
TRBV2,16,NA,many,TRBJ2-6,CANTYGRGKWANVLTF,TGTGCCAACACCTACGGAAGGGGGAAGTGGGCCAACGTCCTGACTTTC
TRBV13,17,NA,few,TRBJ2-2,CASSLIYRTASTGELFF,TGTGCCAGCAGCTTAATATATAGGACCGCCAGCACCGGGGAGCTGTTTTTT
TRBV7-2,15,NA,few,TRBJ2-7,CASSFSGGSSYEQYF,TGTGCCAGCAGCTTTAGCGGAGGGAGCTCCTACGAGCAGTACTTC
TRBV3-1,15,TRBD1,few,TRBJ2-7,CASGPRDRAPNEQYF,TGTGCCAGCGGCCCCCGGGACAGGGCCCCCAACGAGCAGTACTTC
TRBV24-1,13,NA,many,TRBJ2-1,CATSVGVYNEQFF,TGTGCCACCAGTGTTGGGGTCTACAATGAGCAGTTCTTC
TRBV27,15,NA,NA,TRBJ2-1,CASSEGLTADNEQFF,TGTGCCAGCAGCGAAGGACTTACGGCGGACAATGAGCAGTTCTTC
TRBV29-1,11,NA,many,TRBJ2-3,CSVPAGDTQYF,TGCAGCGTTCCCGCCGGAGATACGCAGTATTTT
TRBV15,16,NA,many,TRBJ1-4,CATSSPGRGGDEKLFF,TGTGCCACCAGCAGTCCGGGGCGGGGCGGCGACGAAAAACTGTTTTTT
TRBV7-6,16,TRBD2,few,TRBJ2-1,CASSLTGLVFYNEQFF,TGTGCCAGCAGCTTAACGGGACTAGTTTTTTACAATGAGCAGTTCTTC
TRBV12-3/TRBV12-4,12,NA,many,TRBJ1-2,CASSLVVYGYTF,TGTGCCAGCAGTTTAGTAGTCTATGGCTACACCTTC
TRBV7-8,20,TRBD2,NA,TRBJ2-1,CASSSRLAGGLLDLGNEQFF,TGTGCCAGCAGCTCCCGACTAGCGGGAGGTCTCTTAGACCTGGGCAATGAGCAGTTCTTC
TRBV3-1,14,TRBD1,many,TRBJ2-7,CASRGQGPTYEQYF,TGTGCCAGCAGGGGACAGGGGCCAACCTACGAGCAGTACTTC
TRBV3-1,17,NA,many,TRBJ2-5,CASSPLHRALTGETQYF,TGTGCCAGCAGCCCCCTACACCGTGCCTTAACCGGGGAGACCCAGTACTTC
TRBV7-3,16,NA,many,TRBJ1-1,CASSSRAGGLDTEAFF,TGTGCCAGCAGCTCCCGTGCCGGGGGGCTTGACACTGAAGCTTTCTTT
TRBV12-3/TRBV12-4,15,NA,NA,TRBJ1-1,CASSIRVGSADEAFF,TGTGCCAGCAGTATTAGGGTAGGGTCCGCCGATGAAGCTTTCTTT
TRBV5-6,15,NA,NA,TRBJ2-7,CASSLDFRSSYEQYF,TGTGCCAGCAGCTTGGATTTTCGTAGCTCCTACGAGCAGTACTTC
TRBV11-2,13,NA,many,TRBJ2-7,CASSDGQAYEQYF,TGTGCCAGCAGCGACGGACAAGCCTACGAGCAGTACTTC
TRBV11-2,13,NA,many,TRBJ2-2,CASSLDQPGELFF,TGTGCCAGCAGCTTAGATCAACCCGGGGAGCTGTTTTTT
TRBV11-3,15,TRBD1,many,TRBJ1-1,CASSLVRQGSTEAFF,TGTGCCAGCAGCTTAGTAAGACAGGGAAGCACTGAAGCTTTCTTT